The next 27 T cell receptor beta chains were all read from a single sample in a study of shared clonotypes between healthy human individuals. Only in-frame clones appear in the TCRdb table, and some are missing; sequencing was by immunoSEQ multiplex PCR. The repertoire holds some 1 million clones, with approximately 76% as singletons. Sequences were obtained from memory CD4+ T cells sorted from blood. The subset was: CD45RA-negative fraction. All receptors derive from a man aged 18 to 30 in good health.

The rearrangement joins TRBV18 to TRBJ2-2; tentatively, D is TRBD2 (5 bases). The CDR3 totals 16 residues. V was clipped by 3 bases and J by 4 bases, with 15 bases between them. The germline gives CDR1 KGHSH, CDR2 LQKENI. CDR3 sequence (DNA): TGTGCCAGCTCACCCGATCTCAGGAGGATCACCGGGGAGCTGTTTTTT. Encoded protein: CASSPDLRRITGELFF.

This clone has only a few counts. The CDR3 region has the DNA TGTGCCAGCACTTATGGGGACAGTTACAATGAGCAGTTCTTC. Protein product: CASTYGDSYNEQFF. This sequence joins TRBV6-6 and TRBJ2-1; 7 positions match TRBD1. The junction had 7 bases not matched to a gene; V was cut back by 7 bases and J by 4 bases. The CDR3 covers 14 residues. Germline values: CDR1 MNHNY, CDR2 SVGAGI (reference sequence).

The genes are TRBV2 and TRBJ1-5; the D is unclear. Germline V lookup: CDR1 SNHLY, CDR2 FYNNEI. V was trimmed by 6 bases and J by 2 bases, leaving 8 bases between them. The CDR3 is made up of 13 amino acids. DNA of the CDR3: TGTGCCAGCAGGTGGGGAGGCAATCAGCCCCAGCATTTT. Residues: CASRWGGNQPQHF.

The chain recombines TRBV2 with TRBJ1-2; D is possibly TRBD1 (6 bases). This CDR3 has 12 residues. CDR1 is SNHLY, CDR2 FYNNEI, per germline. Trimming took 6 bases from V and 5 from J, leaving 10 bases between them. The CDR3 DNA sequence: TGTGCCAGCAGGGCACAGGGTTATGGCTACACCTTC. Amino acids: CASRAQGYGYTF.

The rearrangement links TRBV6-1 to TRBJ2-5; D not resolved. CDR3 length: 12 amino acids. The V end lost 2 bases, the J end lost 6 bases, and 7 bases lay between the germline ends. Germline V gene lookup returns CDR1 MNHNS and CDR2 SASEGT. CDR3 nucleotide sequence: TGTGCCAGCAGTGAAAATTCAAAGACCCAGTACTTC. The encoded protein is CASSENSKTQYF.

The V call is TRBV2, the J call TRBJ2-2; 8 bases are shared with TRBD2. Germline V gene lookup returns CDR1 SNHLY and CDR2 FYNNEI. The CDR3 extends over 14 amino acids. Unmatched junction bases numbered 5, after V lost 4 bases and J lost 7 bases. The CDR3 spells CASSGYLAGGELFF. CDR3 DNA: TGTGCCAGCAGTGGTTATCTAGCGGGCGGGGAGCTGTTTTTT.

CDR3 bases: TGCAGCGTTGTATGGGGCGGGAGGGCCTTGAAGGGTACCACAGATACGCAGTATTTT. Translation: CSVVWGGRALKGTTDTQYF. The V call is TRBV29-1, the J call TRBJ2-3; 9 nucleotides agree with TRBD2. Trimming removed 4 bases from V and 2 bases from J; junction bases left unmatched: 19. The CDR3 loop spans 19 amino acids. The germline CDR1 and CDR2 sequences are SQVTM and ANQGSEA.

The chain combines TRBV30 with TRBJ1-3; 9 bases map to TRBD1. Germline values: CDR1 GTSNPN, CDR2 SVGIG (reference sequence). After removal of 7 bases from V and 3 bases from J, the junction contained 10 bases not matched to a gene. The CDR3 is 15 amino acids. CDR3 DNA sequence: TGTGCCTCTGCCGAATGGGGACAGGGTGGAAACACCATATATTTT. Translated: CASAEWGQGGNTIYF.

This chain links TRBV9 with TRBJ1-1, with a tentative D call TRBD1 (5 bases). Germline CDR1 reads SGDLS; CDR2 reads YYNGEE. This CDR3 is 19 amino acids long. Trimming left V 4 bases short and J 4 bases short, with 29 bases between. The CDR3 sequence is CASSQQKKGSDGLSTEAFF. The DNA of the CDR3 is TGTGCCAGCAGCCAACAAAAAAAGGGGTCGGATGGATTGAGCACTGAAGCTTTCTTT. The variable domain in full, completed from reference TRBV9 and TRBJ1-1, reads DSGVTQTPKHLITATGQRVTLRCSPRSGDLSVYWYQQSLDQGLQFLIQYYNGEERAKGNILERFSAQQFPDLHSELNLSSLELGDSALYFCASSQQKKGSDGLSTEAFFGQGTRLTVV.

The V and J genes are TRBV2 and TRBJ2-5; TRBD1 aligns across 8 bases. J gave up 5 bases and V 5 bases, and 7 bases lay outside the gene matches. The CDR3 has 14 residues. Germline-derived CDR1 and CDR2 are SNHLY and FYNNEI. DNA of the CDR3: TGTGCCAGCAGTCCTCAGGGGGCGGGGGAGACCCAGTACTTC. This translates into CASSPQGAGETQYF.

This sequence joins TRBV7-8 and TRBJ1-1; 9 bases align to TRBD1. Losses at the gene ends were 5 bases for V and 5 bases for J; bases not matched to a gene: 6. The CDR3 is 14 amino acids. Germline V CDR1 and CDR2: SGHVS, FQNEAQ. The CDR3 DNA reads as TGTGCCAGCAGCCTAGGGACAGGGCAAACTGAAGCTTTCTTT. Its protein product is CASSLGTGQTEAFF. Together with reference TRBV7-8 and TRBJ1-1, the CDR3 gives the full variable domain: GAGVSQSPRYKVAKRGQDVALRCDPISGHVSLFWYQQALGQGPEFLTYFQNEAQLDKSGLPSDRFFAERPEGSVSTLKIQRTQQEDSAVYLCASSLGTGQTEAFFGQGTRLTVV.

V is TRBV5-1 and J is TRBJ2-1, with 9 bases identical to TRBD2. V trimming: 6 bases; J trimming: 7 bases; junction bases outside the gene matches: 11. The CDR3 consists of 15 residues. CDR1 is SGHRS and CDR2 is YFSETQ in the germline V gene. The CDR3 sequence: CASTVTGTSTNEQFF. The CDR3 DNA reads TGCGCCAGCACCGTAACCGGGACTAGCACAAATGAGCAGTTCTTC.

In the case of this clone: Since a much larger clone is just one base distant, this may be a read error. This chain uses TRBV30 with TRBJ2-7; unclear D gene. This CDR3 comprises 12 residues. Germline CDR1 is GTSNPN and CDR2 is SVGIG (reference sequence). The CDR3 is CAWSLNGHEEYF. The CDR3 DNA reads TGTGCCTGGAGCCTGAACGGGCACGAGGAGTACTTC.

The V and J genes are TRBV5-8 and TRBJ2-1, with D unclear. Germline loops: CDR1 SGHTS, CDR2 YDEGEE. The V end was cut by 7 bases, the J end by 5 bases, with 10 bases between. The CDR3 totals 12 residues. CDR3 in amino acids: CASCSVDNEQFF. DNA of the CDR3: TGTGCCAGCTGTTCTGTGGACAATGAGCAGTTCTTC.

The chain combines TRBV2 with TRBJ1-1; D is undetermined. The CDR3 totals 13 residues. Looked up from germline, CDR1 is SNHLY and CDR2 is FYNNEI. The V and J ends lost 8 bases and 4 bases respectively, with 14 bases between them. For the CDR3, the DNA is TGTGCCAGCCGGGCCGGGCACCCCACTGAAGCTTTCTTT. This codes for CASRAGHPTEAFF.

The V gene is TRBV27, the J gene TRBJ2-5; D gene unclear. CDR1 is MNHEY and CDR2 is SMNVEV in the germline V gene (reference sequence). This CDR3 has 13 residues. Trimming pared 2 bases from V and 4 bases from J, leaving 8 bases between. CDR3 nucleotide sequence: TGTGCCAGCAGTTTAAGACGTAGAGAGACCCAGTACTTC. Translated, it gives CASSLRRRETQYF.

The chain combines TRBV9 with TRBJ2-5; D is possibly TRBD1 (6 bases). The DNA end is a closer match to TRBJ2-7, so the J assignment may be wrong. The CDR3 runs 13 residues. The germline V gene has CDR1 SGDLS and CDR2 YYNGEE. This CDR3 reads CASSEARGYEQYF. In DNA, the CDR3 is TGTGCCAGCAGCGAGGCCAGGGGCTACGAGCAGTACTTC.

On this clone: This specimen includes other DNA sequences encoding the same CDR3. This sequence joins TRBV15 and TRBJ2-7; D is possibly TRBD2 (5 bases). The CDR3 loop spans 14 amino acids. Looked up from germline, CDR1 is LNHNV and CDR2 is YYDKDF (reference sequence). Trimming took 4 bases from V and 1 from J, leaving 11 bases between them. CDR3 bases: TGTGCCACCAGCATTGGAGGCTCATCCTACGAGCAGTACTTC. Translating it yields CATSIGGSSYEQYF.

This clone was detected once. The rearrangement joins TRBV7-8 to TRBJ1-6; 10 bases are shared with TRBD1. The CDR3 loop spans 16 amino acids. Germline V gene sequence: CDR1 SGHVS, CDR2 FQNEAQ. The J segment lost 4 bases and the V segment lost 5 bases, leaving 5 bases of the junction unmatched. DNA for the CDR3: TGTGCCAGCAGCACGGGACAGGGGATGTATAATTCACCCCTCCACTTT. Its protein product is CASSTGQGMYNSPLHF.

This clone was observed a handful of times. The rearrangement joins TRBV4-1 to TRBJ1-5; D not resolved. V lost 0 bases and J 7 bases, leaving 13 bases between the germline ends. This CDR3 spans 15 amino acids. CDR1 is MGHRA and CDR2 is YSYEKL in the germline V gene. The CDR3, as DNA: TGCGCCAGCAGCCAAGATGGTGGAGACGGGCAGCCCCAGCATTTT. Amino acids: CASSQDGGDGQPQHF.

The chain recombines TRBV11-1 with TRBJ2-1; D not certain. CDR1 and CDR2 (germline): SGHAT, FQDESV (reference sequence). The CDR3 is 16 amino acids. V was cut by 4 bases and J by 0 bases, with 13 bases left in between. The CDR3 loop reads CASSYRASSSYNEQFF. Here the CDR3 DNA reads TGTGCCAGCAGCTATAGGGCAAGCAGCTCCTACAATGAGCAGTTCTTC.

This clone was counted a single time. The chain uses TRBV30 and TRBJ1-2; 8 bases are shared with TRBD1. From germline, CDR1 is GTSNPN and CDR2 SVGIG (reference sequence). The CDR3 spans 13 residues. With 1 base clipped from V and 7 bases from J, the junction kept 5 bases outside the gene matches. The CDR3 coding sequence is TGTGCCTGGAGTGCAGGGGGCGCGTCTGGCTACACCTTC. Translation: CAWSAGGASGYTF.

J is TRBJ1-1 and V is TRBV5-1; 7 bases line up with TRBD1. V lost 7 bases and J lost 1; bases outside the gene matches: 4. The CDR3 spans 13 residues. Germline V gives CDR1 SGHRS, CDR2 YFSETQ. The CDR3 is CASAWTGNTEAFF. CDR3 sequence (DNA): TGCGCCAGCGCTTGGACAGGGAACACTGAAGCTTTCTTT.

The chain combines TRBV18 with TRBJ2-6; D is possibly TRBD1 (6 bases). CDR3 length: 16 residues. Per the germline V gene, CDR1 is KGHSH and CDR2 is LQKENI. With 3 bases removed from V and 1 base from J, the gap between germline ends came to 10 bases. The CDR3 nucleotides are TGTGCCAGCTCACCTCAACAGGGTTCTGGGGCCAACGTCCTGACTTTC. Its translation is CASSPQQGSGANVLTF. Full variable domain (missing parts from reference TRBV18 and TRBJ2-6): NAGVMQNPRHLVRRRGQEARLRCSPMKGHSHVYWYRQLPEEGLKFMVYLQKENIIDESGMPKERFSAEFPKEGPSILRIQQVVRGDSAAYFCASSPQQGSGANVLTFGAGSRLTVL.

V usage is TRBV2 and J usage is TRBJ2-7, with D hard to call. CDR1 is SNHLY and CDR2 is FYNNEI in the germline V gene. This CDR3 comprises 15 residues. V dropped 7 bases and J dropped 6 bases, with 22 bases sitting between them. The CDR3 DNA sequence: TGTGCCAGCACCCGGCAAGGGTCCCCGAGAGGCGAGCAGTACTTC. It encodes CASTRQGSPRGEQYF.

This chain uses TRBV9 with TRBJ2-7, with D hard to call. Between the trimmed V and J ends, which lost 4 bases and 2 bases, there was a span of 13 bases. Looked up from germline, CDR1 is SGDLS and CDR2 is YYNGEE. The CDR3 runs 14 residues. The CDR3 sequence: CASSPNLVPYEQYF. DNA of the CDR3: TGTGCCAGCAGCCCCAATCTGGTCCCCTACGAGCAGTACTTC.

The chain links TRBV18 to TRBJ1-2; D is perhaps TRBD1 (6 bases). Germline values: CDR1 KGHSH, CDR2 LQKENI. Trimming stripped 3 bases from V and 7 bases from J, with 18 bases between. The CDR3 runs to 15 residues. CDR3 in DNA: TGTGCCAGCTCACCGAACCCCGGGGGCGCAGGTGGCTACACCTTC. Translation gives CASSPNPGGAGGYTF.